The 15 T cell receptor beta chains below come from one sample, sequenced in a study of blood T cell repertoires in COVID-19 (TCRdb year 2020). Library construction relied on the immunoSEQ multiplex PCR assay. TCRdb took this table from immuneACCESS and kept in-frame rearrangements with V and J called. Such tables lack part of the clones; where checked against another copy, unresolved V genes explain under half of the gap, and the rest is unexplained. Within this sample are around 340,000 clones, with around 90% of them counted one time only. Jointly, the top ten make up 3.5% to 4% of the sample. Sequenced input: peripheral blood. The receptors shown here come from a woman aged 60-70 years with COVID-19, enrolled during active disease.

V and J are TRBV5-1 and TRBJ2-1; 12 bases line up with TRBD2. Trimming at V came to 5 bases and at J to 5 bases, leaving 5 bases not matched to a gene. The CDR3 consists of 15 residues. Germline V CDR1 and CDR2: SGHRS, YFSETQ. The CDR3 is CASSASGGADNEQFF. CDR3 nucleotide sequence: TGCGCCAGCAGTGCTAGCGGGGGGGCGGACAATGAGCAGTTCTTC. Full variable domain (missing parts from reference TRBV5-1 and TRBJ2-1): KAGVTQTPRYLIKTRGQQVTLSCSPISGHRSVSWYQQTPGQGLQFLFEYFSETQRNKGNFPGRFSGRQFSNSRSEMNVSTLELGDSALYLCASSASGGADNEQFFGPGTRLTVL.

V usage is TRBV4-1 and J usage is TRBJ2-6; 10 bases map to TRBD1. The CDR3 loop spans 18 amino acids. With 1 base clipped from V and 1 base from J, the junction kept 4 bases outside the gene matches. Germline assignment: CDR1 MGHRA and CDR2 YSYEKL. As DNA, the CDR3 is TGCGCCAGCAGCCAAGGAGGGACAGGGGCTTCTGGGGCCAACGTCCTGACTTTC. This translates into CASSQGGTGASGANVLTF.

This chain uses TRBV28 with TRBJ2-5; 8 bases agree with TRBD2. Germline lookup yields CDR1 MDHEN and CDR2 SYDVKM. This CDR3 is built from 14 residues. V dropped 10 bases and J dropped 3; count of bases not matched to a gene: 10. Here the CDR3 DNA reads TGTGCCACCCTCCCGACTAGCGTTGAAGAGACCCAGTACTTC. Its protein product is CATLPTSVEETQYF.

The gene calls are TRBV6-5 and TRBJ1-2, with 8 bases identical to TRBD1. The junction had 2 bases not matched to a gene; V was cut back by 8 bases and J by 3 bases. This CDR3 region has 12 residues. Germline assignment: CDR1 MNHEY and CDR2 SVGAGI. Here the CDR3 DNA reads TGTGCCAGCCAGGACAGGGACTATGGCTACACCTTC. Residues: CASQDRDYGYTF.

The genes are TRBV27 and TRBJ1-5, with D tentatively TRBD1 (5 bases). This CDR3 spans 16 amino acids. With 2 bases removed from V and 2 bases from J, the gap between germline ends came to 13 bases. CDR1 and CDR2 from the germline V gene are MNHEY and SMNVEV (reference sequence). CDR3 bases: TGTGCCAGCAGTTTAACCCAGGGTGTCGGCAATCAGCCCCAGCATTTT. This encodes CASSLTQGVGNQPQHF.

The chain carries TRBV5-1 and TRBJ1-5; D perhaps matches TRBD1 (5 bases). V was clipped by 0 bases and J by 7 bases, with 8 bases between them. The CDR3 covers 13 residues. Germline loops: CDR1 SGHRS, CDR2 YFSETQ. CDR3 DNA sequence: TGCGCCAGCAGCTTGGGGCAGGGACAGCCCCAGCATTTT. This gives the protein CASSLGQGQPQHF.

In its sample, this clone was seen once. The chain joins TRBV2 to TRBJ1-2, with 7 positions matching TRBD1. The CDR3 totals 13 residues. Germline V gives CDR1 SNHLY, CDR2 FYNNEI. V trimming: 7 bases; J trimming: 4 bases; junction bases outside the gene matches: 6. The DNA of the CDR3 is TGTGCCAGCACCGGGACAGTCCTCTATGGCTACACCTTC. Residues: CASTGTVLYGYTF.

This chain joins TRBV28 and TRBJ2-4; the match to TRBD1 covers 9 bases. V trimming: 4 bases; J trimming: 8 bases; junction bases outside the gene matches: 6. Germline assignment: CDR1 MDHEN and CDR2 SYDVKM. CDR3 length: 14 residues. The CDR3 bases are TGTGCCAGCAGTTGGGACAGGGTGGTAGACATTCAGTACTTC. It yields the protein CASSWDRVVDIQYF.

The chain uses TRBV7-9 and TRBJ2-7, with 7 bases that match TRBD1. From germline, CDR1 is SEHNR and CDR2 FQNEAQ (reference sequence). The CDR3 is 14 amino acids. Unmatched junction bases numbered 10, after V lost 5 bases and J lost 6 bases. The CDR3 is CASSLRQGPLEQYF. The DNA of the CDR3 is TGTGCCAGCAGCCTCAGACAGGGACCCCTCGAGCAGTACTTC. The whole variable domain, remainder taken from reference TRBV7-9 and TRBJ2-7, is DTGVSQNPRHKITKRGQNVTFRCDPISEHNRLYWYRQTLGQGPEFLTYFQNEAQLEKSRLLSDRFSAERPKGSFSTLEIQRTEQGDSAMYLCASSLRQGPLEQYFGPGTRLTVT.

The CDR3 coding sequence is TGTGCCAGCAGCTTCAGGGGCGAGGGCAAAAACATTCAGTACTTC. The encoded protein is CASSFRGEGKNIQYF. This chain joins TRBV7-9 and TRBJ2-4; tentatively, D is TRBD1 (6 bases). V shed 3 bases and J shed 3 bases, with 12 bases lying between them. Germline loops: CDR1 SEHNR, CDR2 FQNEAQ (reference sequence). The CDR3 runs 15 residues. Drawing the rest from reference TRBV7-9 and TRBJ2-4, the complete variable domain is DTGVSQNPRHKITKRGQNVTFRCDPISEHNRLYWYRQTLGQGPEFLTYFQNEAQLEKSRLLSDRFSAERPKGSFSTLEIQRTEQGDSAMYLCASSFRGEGKNIQYFGAGTRLSVL.

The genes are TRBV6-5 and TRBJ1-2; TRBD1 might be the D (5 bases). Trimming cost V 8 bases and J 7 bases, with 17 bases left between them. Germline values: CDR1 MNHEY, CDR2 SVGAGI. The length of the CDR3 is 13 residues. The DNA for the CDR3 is TGTGCCAGCGGCCCTCCGGGGAGGGGTGGCTACACCTTC. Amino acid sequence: CASGPPGRGGYTF.

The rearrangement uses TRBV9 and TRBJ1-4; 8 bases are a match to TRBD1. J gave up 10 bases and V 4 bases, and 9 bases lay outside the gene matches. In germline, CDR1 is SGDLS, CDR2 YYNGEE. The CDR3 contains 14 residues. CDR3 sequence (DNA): TGTGCCAGCAGCAACGACAGGGGAAGCGGAAAACTGTTTTTT. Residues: CASSNDRGSGKLFF.

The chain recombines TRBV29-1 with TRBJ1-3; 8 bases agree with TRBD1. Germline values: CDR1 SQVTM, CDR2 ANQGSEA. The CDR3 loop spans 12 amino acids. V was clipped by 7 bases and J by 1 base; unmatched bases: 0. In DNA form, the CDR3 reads TGCAGCGGGACAGGGTCTGGAAACACCATATATTTT. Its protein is CSGTGSGNTIYF.

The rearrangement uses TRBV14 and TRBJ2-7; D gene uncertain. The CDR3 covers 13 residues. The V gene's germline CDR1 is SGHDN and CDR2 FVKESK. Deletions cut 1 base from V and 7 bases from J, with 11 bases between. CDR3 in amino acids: CASSQVLSGEQYF. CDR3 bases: TGTGCCAGCAGCCAAGTACTATCTGGAGAGCAGTACTTC.

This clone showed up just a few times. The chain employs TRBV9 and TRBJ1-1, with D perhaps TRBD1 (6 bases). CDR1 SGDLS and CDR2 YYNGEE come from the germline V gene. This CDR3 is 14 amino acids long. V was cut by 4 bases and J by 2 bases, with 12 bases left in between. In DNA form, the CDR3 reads TGTGCCAGCAGCTCCGCAGGGGAAAACACTGAAGCTTTCTTT. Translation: CASSSAGENTEAFF.